A single sample gave rise to the 3 T cell receptor beta chains below, sequenced in a study of T cell changes during pregnancy in multiple sclerosis. Libraries were prepared by immunoSEQ multiplex PCR; TCRdb keeps only in-frame clonotypes and omits some of them. The sample includes around 97,000 clones, 90% seen only once; the top ten take under 0.8%. The specimen comprised peripheral blood, sampled in the second trimester of pregnancy. The receptor set was obtained from a female donor in good health, enrolled as a control in a pregnancy study.

This clone was seen only a few times. The rearrangement joins TRBV4-2 to TRBJ2-7; tentative D call: TRBD2 (5 bases). Germline lookup yields CDR1 LGHNA and CDR2 YNFKEQ. Trimming removed 0 bases from V and 7 bases from J, with 16 bases in between. CDR3 size: 15 residues. The CDR3 spells CASSQDYLAVIEQYF. The CDR3, as DNA: TGTGCCAGCAGCCAAGATTACCTAGCCGTTATAGAGCAGTACTTC.

A single count supports this clone. The chain carries TRBV10-3 and TRBJ1-1; D unresolved. The CDR3 spans 14 residues. Trimming pared 7 bases from V and 1 base from J, leaving 13 bases between. In germline, CDR1 is ENHRY, CDR2 SYGVKD. Written as DNA, the CDR3 is TGTGCCATCATGGACTTACACCCGAACACTGAAGCTTTCTTT. It encodes CAIMDLHPNTEAFF.

The chain couples TRBV30 to TRBJ1-1, with D perhaps TRBD1 (5 bases). This CDR3 has 14 residues. V was trimmed by 2 bases and J by 3 bases, leaving 13 bases between them. Germline CDR1 is GTSNPN and CDR2 is SVGIG (reference sequence). CDR3 nucleotides: TGTGCCTGGAGTCCTCAGGGAGGGTACACTGAAGCTTTCTTT. As protein: CAWSPQGGYTEAFF.